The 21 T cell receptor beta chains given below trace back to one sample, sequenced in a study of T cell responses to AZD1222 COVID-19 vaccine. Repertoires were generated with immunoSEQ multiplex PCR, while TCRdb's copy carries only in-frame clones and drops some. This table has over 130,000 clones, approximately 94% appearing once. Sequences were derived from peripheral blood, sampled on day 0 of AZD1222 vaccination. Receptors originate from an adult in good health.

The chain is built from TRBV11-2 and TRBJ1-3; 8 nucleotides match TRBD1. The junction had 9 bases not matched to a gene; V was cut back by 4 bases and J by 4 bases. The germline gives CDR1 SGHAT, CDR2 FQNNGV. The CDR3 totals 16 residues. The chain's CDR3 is CASSSQGAFSGNTIYF. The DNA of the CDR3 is TGTGCCAGCAGCTCCCAGGGGGCTTTTTCAGGAAACACCATATATTTT.

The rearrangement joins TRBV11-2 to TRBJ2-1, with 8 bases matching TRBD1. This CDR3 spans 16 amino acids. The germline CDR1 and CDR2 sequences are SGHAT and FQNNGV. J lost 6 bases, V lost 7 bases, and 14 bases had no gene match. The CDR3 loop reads CASILDRDRLINEQFF. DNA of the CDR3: TGTGCCAGCATACTAGACCGGGACAGGCTGATCAATGAGCAGTTCTTC.

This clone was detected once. The CDR3 nucleotides read TGTGCCAGCAGTAGCCCCCCAGGGGGCAAAAACATTCAGTACTTC. Its protein is CASSSPPGGKNIQYF. The chain employs TRBV6-5 and TRBJ2-4; 7 bases align to TRBD1. Germline V CDR1 and CDR2: MNHEY, SVGAGI. The ends lost 5 bases at V and 3 bases at J; junction bases unmatched: 7. The CDR3 covers 15 residues.

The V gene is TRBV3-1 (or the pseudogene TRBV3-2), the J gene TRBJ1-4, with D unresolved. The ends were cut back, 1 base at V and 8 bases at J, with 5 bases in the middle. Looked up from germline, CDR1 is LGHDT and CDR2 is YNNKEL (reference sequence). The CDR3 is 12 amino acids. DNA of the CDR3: TGTGCCAGCAGCCAAGGATCCGAAAAACTGTTTTTT. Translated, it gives CASSQGSEKLFF.

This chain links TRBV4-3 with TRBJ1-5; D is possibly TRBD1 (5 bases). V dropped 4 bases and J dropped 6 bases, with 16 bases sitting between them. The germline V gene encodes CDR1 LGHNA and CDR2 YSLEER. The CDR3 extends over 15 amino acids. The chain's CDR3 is CASSPSGSPVQPQHF. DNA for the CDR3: TGCGCCAGCAGCCCTTCAGGGTCCCCGGTTCAGCCCCAGCATTTT.

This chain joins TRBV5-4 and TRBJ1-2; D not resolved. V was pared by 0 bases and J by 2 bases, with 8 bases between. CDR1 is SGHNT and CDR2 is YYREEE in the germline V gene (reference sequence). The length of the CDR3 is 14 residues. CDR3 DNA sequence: TGTGCCAGCAGCTTGGTGGGCAGAAACTATGGCTACACCTTC. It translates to CASSLVGRNYGYTF. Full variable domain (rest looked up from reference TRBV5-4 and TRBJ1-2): ETGVTQSPTHLIKTRGQQVTLRCSSQSGHNTVSWYQQALGQGPQFIFQYYREEENGRGNFPPRFSGLQFPNYSSELNVNALELDDSALYLCASSLVGRNYGYTFGSGTRLTVV.

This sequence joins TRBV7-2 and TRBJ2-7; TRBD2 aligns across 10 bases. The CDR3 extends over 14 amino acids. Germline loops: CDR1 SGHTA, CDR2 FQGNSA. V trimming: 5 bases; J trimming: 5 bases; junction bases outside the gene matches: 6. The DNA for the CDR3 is TGTGCCAGCAGCGCCCTAGCGGGGGCCCACGAGCAGTACTTC. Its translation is CASSALAGAHEQYF.

CDR3 amino acids: CASSYSPDYEQYF. As DNA, the CDR3 is TGTGCCAGCAGTTATTCCCCGGACTACGAGCAGTACTTC. The chain links TRBV6-5 to TRBJ2-7, with D hard to call. The CDR3 has 13 residues. CDR1 and CDR2 (germline): MNHEY, SVGAGI. V gave up 3 bases and J gave up 3 bases, with 9 bases separating them.

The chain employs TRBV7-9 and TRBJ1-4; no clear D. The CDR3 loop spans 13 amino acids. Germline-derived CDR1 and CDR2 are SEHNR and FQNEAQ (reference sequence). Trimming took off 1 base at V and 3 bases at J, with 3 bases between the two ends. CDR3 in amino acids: CASSLDPNEKLFF. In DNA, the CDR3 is TGTGCCAGCAGCTTAGATCCTAATGAAAAACTGTTTTTT.

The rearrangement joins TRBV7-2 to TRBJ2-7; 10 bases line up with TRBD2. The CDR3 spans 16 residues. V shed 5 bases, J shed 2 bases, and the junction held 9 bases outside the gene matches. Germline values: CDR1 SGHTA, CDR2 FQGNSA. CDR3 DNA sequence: TGTGCCAGCAGCCCTCGTACTAGCGGGATACCCTACGAGCAGTACTTC. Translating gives CASSPRTSGIPYEQYF.

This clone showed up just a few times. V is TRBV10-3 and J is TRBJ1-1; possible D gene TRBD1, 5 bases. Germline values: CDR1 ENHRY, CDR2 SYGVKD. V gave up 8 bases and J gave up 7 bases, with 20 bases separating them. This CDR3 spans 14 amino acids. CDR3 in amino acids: CAIRSDPLRGEAFF. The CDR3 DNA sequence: TGTGCCATCCGCTCGGATCCCCTGAGGGGTGAAGCTTTCTTT.

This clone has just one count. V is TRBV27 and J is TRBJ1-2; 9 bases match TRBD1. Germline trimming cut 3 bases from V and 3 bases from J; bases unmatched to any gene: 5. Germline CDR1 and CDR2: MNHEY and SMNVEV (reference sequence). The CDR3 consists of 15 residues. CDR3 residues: CASSFRRQGDYGYTF. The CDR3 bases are TGTGCCAGCAGTTTTAGGAGACAGGGGGACTATGGCTACACCTTC.

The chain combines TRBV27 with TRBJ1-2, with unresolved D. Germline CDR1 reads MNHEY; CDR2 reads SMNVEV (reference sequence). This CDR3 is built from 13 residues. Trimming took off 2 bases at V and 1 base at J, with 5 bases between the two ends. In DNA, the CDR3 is TGTGCCAGCAGTTTAAGACGTAACTATGGCTACACCTTC. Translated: CASSLRRNYGYTF.

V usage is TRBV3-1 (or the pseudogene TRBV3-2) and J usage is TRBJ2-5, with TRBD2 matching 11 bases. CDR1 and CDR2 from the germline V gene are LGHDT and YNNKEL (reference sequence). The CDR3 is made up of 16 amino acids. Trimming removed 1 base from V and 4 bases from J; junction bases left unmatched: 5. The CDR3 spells CASSQGTSGSRETQYF. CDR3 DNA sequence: TGTGCCAGCAGCCAAGGAACTAGCGGGAGTCGAGAGACCCAGTACTTC.

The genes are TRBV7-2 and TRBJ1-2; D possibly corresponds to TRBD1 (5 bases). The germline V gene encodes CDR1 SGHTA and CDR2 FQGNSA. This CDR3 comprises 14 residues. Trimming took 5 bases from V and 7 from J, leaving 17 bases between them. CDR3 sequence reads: CASSPTGRSSGYTF. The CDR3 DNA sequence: TGTGCCAGCAGCCCCACGGGGCGTTCCTCTGGCTACACCTTC.

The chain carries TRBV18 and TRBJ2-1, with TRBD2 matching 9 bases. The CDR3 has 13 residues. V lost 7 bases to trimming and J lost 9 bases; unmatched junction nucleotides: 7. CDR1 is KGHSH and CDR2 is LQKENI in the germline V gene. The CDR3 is CASWASGASEQFF. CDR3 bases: TGTGCCAGCTGGGCTAGCGGGGCCTCTGAGCAGTTCTTC.

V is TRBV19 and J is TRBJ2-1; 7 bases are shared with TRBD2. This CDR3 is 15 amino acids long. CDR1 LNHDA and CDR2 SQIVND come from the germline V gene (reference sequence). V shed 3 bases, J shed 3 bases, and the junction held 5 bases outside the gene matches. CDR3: CASSIRASGYNEQFF. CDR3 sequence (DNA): TGTGCCAGTAGTATCCGGGCTAGCGGCTACAATGAGCAGTTCTTC.

This chain's CDR3 is CASSLGRSSYNSPLHF. As DNA, the CDR3 is TGTGCCAGCAGCTTGGGCAGGAGCTCCTATAATTCACCCCTCCACTTT. The chain joins TRBV5-6 to TRBJ1-6, with D uncertain. Between the trimmed V and J ends, which lost 0 bases and 0 bases, there was a span of 7 bases. CDR3 length: 16 amino acids. Germline V lookup: CDR1 SGHDT, CDR2 YYEEEE.

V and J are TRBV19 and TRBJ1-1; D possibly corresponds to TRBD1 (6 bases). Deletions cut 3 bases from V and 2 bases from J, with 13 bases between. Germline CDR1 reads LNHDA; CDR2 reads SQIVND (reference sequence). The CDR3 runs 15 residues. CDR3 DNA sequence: TGTGCCAGTAGTATTTCAGGGGCGGGAAACACTGAAGCTTTCTTT. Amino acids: CASSISGAGNTEAFF.

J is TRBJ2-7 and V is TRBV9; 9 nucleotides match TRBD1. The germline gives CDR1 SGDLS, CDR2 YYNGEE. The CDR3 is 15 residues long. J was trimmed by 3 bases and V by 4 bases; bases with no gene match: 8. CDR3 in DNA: TGTGCCAGCAGCTCCTCGCCGGACAGGGGCTACGAGCAGTACTTC. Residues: CASSSSPDRGYEQYF.

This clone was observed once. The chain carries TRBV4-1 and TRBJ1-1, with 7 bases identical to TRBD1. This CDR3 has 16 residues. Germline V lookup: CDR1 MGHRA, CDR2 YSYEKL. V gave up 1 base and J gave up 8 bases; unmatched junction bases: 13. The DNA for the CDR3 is TGCGCCAGCAGCCAAGCCCGGGACAGCCAAGCCCACGAAGCTTTCTTT. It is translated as CASSQARDSQAHEAFF.